The 28 T cell receptor beta chains in this list originate from one sample, sequenced in a study of T cells after yellow fever vaccination. Using its own MiXCR run on the 5' RACE reads, TCRdb lists one record per CDR3 protein. Counted here are tens of thousands of distinct CDR3 sequences, 7.3% occurring once; the ten biggest clones make up approximately 30%. The material sequenced was CD8+ T cells sorted from PBMCs, taken approximately 11 days after the first yellow fever vaccination. These receptors came from a man in his late teens or twenties who received the YFV17D yellow fever vaccine.

This clonotype was detected only a few times. The chain couples TRBV7-2 to TRBJ2-7; the match to TRBD2 covers 10 bases. This CDR3 contains 15 residues. Germline V gives CDR1 SGHTA, CDR2 FQGNSA. V was clipped by 2 bases and J by 4 bases; unmatched bases: 5. CDR3 sequence (DNA): TGTGCCAGCAGCTTAAGCGGGGGGGGTGGGTACGAGCAGTACTTC. It codes for CASSLSGGGGYEQYF.

This clonotype occurred many times. CDR3 in amino acids: CASSQDVSTGELFF. DNA of the CDR3: TGTGCCAGCAGCCAAGATGTCAGCACCGGGGAGCTGTTTTTT. The chain employs TRBV14 and TRBJ2-2; D call uncertain. The V end lost 0 bases, the J end lost 4 bases, and 6 bases lay between the germline ends. The CDR3 length is 14 residues. The germline gives CDR1 SGHDN, CDR2 FVKESK.

CDR3 in amino acids: CASSLRSGPGFFGELFF. The CDR3, as DNA: TGTGCCAGCAGCTTAAGGAGCGGGCCTGGATTTTTTGGGGAGCTGTTTTTT. The chain employs TRBV5-4 and TRBJ2-2, with D possibly matching TRBD2 (6 bases). V lost 2 bases to trimming and J lost 8 bases, with 22 bases between them. Germline lookup yields CDR1 SGHNT and CDR2 YYREEE (reference sequence). The CDR3 contains 17 residues. Supplemented by reference TRBV5-4 and TRBJ2-2, the full variable domain reads ETGVTQSPTHLIKTRGQQVTLRCSSQSGHNTVSWYQQALGQGPQFIFQYYREEENGRGNFPPRFSGLQFPNYSSELNVNALELDDSALYLCASSLRSGPGFFGELFFGEGSRLTVL.

This clonotype was detected many times. The chain links TRBV12-3 or TRBV12-4 to TRBJ1-5, with D possibly matching TRBD1 (6 bases). V lost 6 bases and J 0 bases, leaving 9 bases between the germline ends. The CDR3 is 14 residues long. The CDR3 nucleotides are TGTGCCAGCAGGAGGGGGTATAGCAATCAGCCCCAGCATTTT. This encodes CASRRGYSNQPQHF.

The chain uses TRBV12-3 or TRBV12-4 and TRBJ1-1; TRBD1 aligns across 9 bases. CDR3 length: 15 residues. V trimming: 1 base; J trimming: 10 bases; junction bases outside the gene matches: 10. CDR3 coding DNA: TGTGCCAGCAGTTTAGGAGTAACAGGGGGCGGACGAGCTTTCTTT. As protein: CASSLGVTGGGRAFF.

This clonotype has only a few counts. The CDR3 spells CASSPRDYKPNEQFF. CDR3 sequence (DNA): TGTGCCAGCAGCCCCCGGGACTATAAGCCTAATGAGCAGTTCTTC. V gene TRBV7-8 combines with J gene TRBJ2-1, with TRBD2 matching over 7 bases. V lost 5 bases, J lost 7 bases, and 11 bases stayed unmatched. The CDR3 spans 15 residues. The germline gives CDR1 SGHVS, CDR2 FQNEAQ.

This clonotype was seen ten or more times. Here the CDR3 omits its conserved ending phenylalanine or tryptophan, so a read error is the likely source. The rearrangement links TRBV29-1 to TRBJ1-3, with D possibly TRBD1 on 5 matching bases. Germline CDR1 reads SQVTM; CDR2 reads ANQGSEA. Deletions cut 0 bases from V and 0 bases from J, with 6 bases between. This CDR3 region has 14 residues. As DNA, the CDR3 is TGCAGCGTTGAAGAGACAGCCTCTGGAAACACCATATATTCT. It encodes CSVEETASGNTIYS.

This clonotype appeared a few times. This rearrangement joins TRBV7-9 to TRBJ2-7; D is unclear. V lost 1 base and J lost 6, with 10 bases in between. There are 13 residues in the CDR3. CDR1 and CDR2 (germline): SEHNR, FQNEAQ (reference sequence). In DNA form, the CDR3 reads TGTGCCAGCAGCTTAGGACACCTCCCCGAGCAGTACTTC. Protein product: CASSLGHLPEQYF.

This clonotype was counted many times. This rearrangement joins TRBV5-1 to TRBJ2-3; a possible D gene is TRBD2 (6 bases). V lost 2 bases and J lost 1, with 8 bases in between. CDR3 length: 14 amino acids. Germline-derived CDR1 and CDR2 are SGHRS and YFSETQ. In nucleotides, the CDR3 is TGCGCCAGCAGCTTATCTAGCGGCACAGATACGCAGTATTTT. Protein sequence: CASSLSSGTDTQYF.

In the case of this clonotype: One end of the junction does not line up with germline, which may come from a read error. The chain links TRBV7-9 to TRBJ1-1, with 7 bases matching TRBD1. Germline assignment: CDR1 SEHNR and CDR2 FQNEAQ (reference sequence). The CDR3 consists of 15 residues. CDR3 DNA: TGTGCCAGCAGCTCATTTGCTACAGGGGACACTGAAGCTCTCTTT. It specifies CASSSFATGDTEALF.

This clonotype was seen repeatedly, ten times or more. This chain connects TRBV27 to TRBJ2-7, with D perhaps matching TRBD1 or TRBD2 (5 bases each). This CDR3 contains 14 residues. The V gene lost 2 bases and the J gene lost 3 bases, with 11 bases spanning the gap. Per the germline V gene, CDR1 is MNHEY and CDR2 is SMNVEV (reference sequence). CDR3 loop: CASSLRGAGYEQYF. The CDR3 nucleotides are TGTGCCAGCAGTTTAAGGGGAGCTGGCTACGAGCAGTACTTC.

This sequence joins TRBV9 and TRBJ1-3, with D uncertain. V was clipped by 4 bases and J by 1 base, with 24 bases between them. Germline-derived CDR1 and CDR2 are SGDLS and YYNGEE. CDR3 length equals 19 residues. The CDR3 reads CASSPLGTRVGMSGNTIYF. In DNA, the CDR3 is TGTGCCAGCAGCCCTCTCGGCACTAGGGTTGGTATGTCTGGAAACACCATATATTTT.

This clonotype was counted many times. This rearrangement joins TRBV28 to TRBJ1-3, with a tentative D call TRBD1 (5 bases). Germline V CDR1 and CDR2: MDHEN, SYDVKM. This CDR3 spans 15 amino acids. Trimming shortened V by 6 bases and J by 0 bases, and 12 bases separated the two germline ends. The CDR3 region is CASRWDGSSGNTIYF. CDR3 DNA: TGTGCCAGCAGGTGGGACGGCAGCTCTGGAAACACCATATATTTT.

This chain uses TRBV7-9 with TRBJ2-7, with a possible D match to TRBD1 (5 bases). V was cut by 1 base and J by 6 bases, with 13 bases left in between. The germline V gene has CDR1 SEHNR and CDR2 FQNEAQ (reference sequence). This CDR3 comprises 14 residues. As DNA, the CDR3 is TGTGCCAGCAGCTTAGACGCAGGGCACCCCGAGCAGTACGTC. Encoded protein: CASSLDAGHPEQYV.

The chain uses TRBV9 and TRBJ1-3; D unclear. Trimming removed 0 bases at V and 3 bases at J, with 1 base between. The germline V gene has CDR1 SGDLS and CDR2 YYNGEE. The CDR3 has 12 amino acids. The CDR3 DNA is TGTGCCAGCAGCGTAGGTGGAAACACCATATATTTT. This sequence encodes CASSVGGNTIYF.

This clonotype appeared a few times. V and J are TRBV7-9 and TRBJ2-5; D could derive from TRBD1 or TRBD2 (6 bases each). CDR1 is SEHNR and CDR2 is FQNEAQ in the germline V gene (reference sequence). This CDR3 is built from 14 residues. V gave up 1 base and J gave up 5 bases, with 11 bases separating them. The CDR3 region has the DNA TGTGCCAGCAGCTTAGTACGGGGGCTTGAGACCCAGTACTTC. It is translated as CASSLVRGLETQYF.

This clonotype was seen at least ten times. The rearrangement links TRBV6-2 or TRBV6-3 to TRBJ2-2; possibly TRBD1 for D (6 bases). Trimming removed 6 bases at V and 4 bases at J, with 12 bases between. This CDR3 spans 14 amino acids. Germline V gives CDR1 MNHEY, CDR2 SVGEGT. The DNA of the CDR3 is TGTGCCAGCAGCCACAGGGTGGCCACCGGGGAGCTGTTTTTT. It encodes CASSHRVATGELFF.

The V call is TRBV6-2 or TRBV6-3, the J call TRBJ2-1; a weak D match, TRBD2 (5 bases). The V and J ends lost 2 bases and 10 bases respectively, with 15 bases between them. Per the germline V gene, CDR1 is MNHEY and CDR2 is SVGEGT. This CDR3 has 14 amino acids. The CDR3 DNA sequence: TGTGCCAGCAGTTACCGGACTTCCCTGGGGGAGCAGTTCTTC. Protein: CASSYRTSLGEQFF.

The table lists this clonotype with a few counts. V usage is TRBV3-1 and J usage is TRBJ1-2; D gene unclear. Germline values: CDR1 LGHDT, CDR2 YNNKEL (reference sequence). This CDR3 has 16 residues. The germline V and J ends were trimmed by 1 base and 0 bases, with 12 bases remaining between them. The CDR3 is CASSQGGRVTNYGYTF. CDR3 DNA sequence: TGTGCCAGCAGCCAAGGAGGCCGGGTTACTAACTATGGCTACACCTTC.

This sequence joins TRBV10-3 and TRBJ1-1, with a possible D match to TRBD1 (5 bases). V was shortened by 4 bases and J by 3 bases, with 9 bases between the two germline ends. Per germline, CDR1 ENHRY and CDR2 SYGVKD. This CDR3 is 13 amino acids long. CDR3 protein: CAISAPGHTEAFF. The CDR3 region has the DNA TGTGCCATCAGTGCCCCAGGGCACACTGAAGCTTTCTTT.

The chain couples TRBV11-2 to TRBJ1-1; D is ambiguous. This CDR3 has 11 amino acids. Between the trimmed V and J ends, which lost 1 base and 5 bases, there was a span of 2 bases. In germline, CDR1 is SGHAT, CDR2 FQNNGV. CDR3 DNA sequence: TGTGCCAGCAGCTTAGTTACTGAAGCTTTCTTT. This sequence encodes CASSLVTEAFF. Complete variable domain (other parts from reference TRBV11-2 and TRBJ1-1): EAGVAQSPRYKIIEKRQSVAFWCNPISGHATLYWYQQILGQGPKLLIQFQNNGVVDDSQLPKDRFSAERLKGVDSTLKIQPAKLEDSAVYLCASSLVTEAFFGQGTRLTVV.

This clonotype was seen at least ten times. The chain recombines TRBV14 with TRBJ1-1; D may be TRBD1 (5 bases). The CDR3 is made up of 15 amino acids. Trimming shortened V by 1 base and J by 0 bases, and 9 bases separated the two germline ends. The germline V gene has CDR1 SGHDN and CDR2 FVKESK. CDR3 in DNA: TGTGCCAGCAGCCAAGCCGGGGCGCTGAACACTGAAGCTTTCTTT. This gives the protein CASSQAGALNTEAFF.

This clonotype was detected many times. V usage is TRBV27 and J usage is TRBJ1-2; 7 bases are shared with TRBD1. There are 16 residues in the CDR3. V was pared by 5 bases and J by 6 bases, with 15 bases of the junction left unmatched. Germline CDR1 and CDR2: MNHEY and SMNVEV (reference sequence). The CDR3 DNA is TGTGCCAGCAGTACAATCTCGCGAGGGGGCTTAGATGGCTACACCTTC. As protein: CASSTISRGGLDGYTF.

This chain links TRBV5-8 with TRBJ2-3, with 8 bases lining up with TRBD2. This CDR3 has 17 residues. With 3 bases clipped from V and 1 base from J, the junction kept 10 bases outside the gene matches. The germline V gene encodes CDR1 SGHTS and CDR2 YDEGEE. For the CDR3, the DNA is TGTGCCAGCAGCTCCTCGGGAGGGCCCGAACGCACAGATACGCAGTATTTT. Protein: CASSSSGGPERTDTQYF.

This clonotype has a count of ten or more. The chain joins TRBV7-9 to TRBJ2-7; 9 nucleotides agree with TRBD1. The CDR3 spans 15 residues. Germline V CDR1 and CDR2: SEHNR, FQNEAQ (reference sequence). V lost 8 bases to trimming and J lost 4 bases; unmatched junction nucleotides: 12. The CDR3 DNA follows: TGTGCCAGCCTACCCGAGGGGACAGGGATTTACGAGCAGTACTTC. Amino acid sequence: CASLPEGTGIYEQYF.

With respect to this clonotype: A read error may explain this, as a much larger clone is one base away. The rearrangement links TRBV10-3 to TRBJ2-7, with a tentative D call TRBD2 (8 bases). The germline gives CDR1 ENHRY, CDR2 SYGVKD. This CDR3 region has 17 residues. The CDR3 nucleotides are TGTGCCACCAGTGACCCCTCGGGAGGGGGCCATTCTTACGAGCAGTACGTC. This gives the protein CATSDPSGGGHSYEQYV.

This clonotype was counted only a few times. The V and J genes are TRBV11-2 and TRBJ1-5, with no clear D. Trimming took off 0 bases at V and 5 bases at J, with 20 bases between the two ends. Per the germline V gene, CDR1 is SGHAT and CDR2 is FQNNGV. This CDR3 is built from 18 residues. CDR3 region: CASSLEGWTNYRDQPQHF. CDR3 nucleotides: TGTGCCAGCAGCTTAGAGGGATGGACGAACTATCGGGATCAGCCCCAGCATTTT. The full variable domain, its missing parts supplied by reference TRBV11-2 and TRBJ1-5, is EAGVAQSPRYKIIEKRQSVAFWCNPISGHATLYWYQQILGQGPKLLIQFQNNGVVDDSQLPKDRFSAERLKGVDSTLKIQPAKLEDSAVYLCASSLEGWTNYRDQPQHFGDGTRLSIL.

The chain carries TRBV27 and TRBJ1-1; TRBD1 might be the D (6 bases). Germline V gene data show CDR1 as MNHEY and CDR2 as SMNVEV (reference sequence). The CDR3 runs 15 residues. The V end was cut by 0 bases, the J end by 4 bases, with 12 bases between. The CDR3 sequence is CASSLSRGLGTEAFF. The DNA for the CDR3 is TGTGCCAGCAGTTTATCCCGGGGGCTGGGCACTGAAGCTTTCTTT.